This entry describes one TCR beta chain. What antigen it recognizes has not been identified. Base qualities are not at hand, and no much larger clone is one base apart. Participants in the prospective study were aged about 18 to 95 years, lived in some 24 United States geographic areas, and enrolled through a virtual design. In the prospective study, participants were assigned to cohorts based on the clinical history participants reported in a screening survey and a study questionnaire. Each participant in the prospective study had whole blood, serum and a nasopharyngeal or oropharyngeal swab collected by mobile phlebotomists. Prospective study participants could optionally give additional blood draws and questionnaires over an approximately two-month period. Prospective study blood samples were shipped either frozen or at room temperature before DNA extraction. The data are from a study of blood T cell repertoires in COVID-19 (dated by TCRdb to about 2020). Concerning the study at large: The collaborator samples originated in the United States, Italy and Spain and spanned the acute and convalescent phases of COVID-19. Subjects who had been exposed to COVID-19, were actively infected with it, or had recovered from it provided the deeply sampled blood TCRbeta repertoires that made up the dataset. Sample metadata almost always included a de-identified subject ID, COVID-19 status, age in years and sex. The prospective study material was composed of cDNA or gDNA derived from T cells, B-cell-depleted T cells, or PBMCs. The repertoires were released in a freely available public database intended as a resource for research on the immune response to SARS-CoV-2. HLA class I and class II types, where available, came from metadata supplied by the sample provider rather than from assay-based typing. Samples came from the ongoing ImmuneRACE study (first 160 participants) plus 1,254 subjects from 6 global collaborators.

Overall study outcomes, separate from this receptor: How much clinical and demographic metadata was included differed by source and by participant, and the metadata was provided uncurated.

The immunoSEQ Assay, a bias-controlled multiplex PCR, was used to amplify TCRbeta CDR3 regions from genomic DNA. The paper's data handling went like this. The number of nucleated cells in each sample was estimated by amplification of reference gene primers within the assay. To quantify the absolute abundance of each unique TCRbeta CDR3 rearrangement, sequence reads were collapsed and filtered. For each sample, productive Simpson clonality was calculated by taking the square root of Simpson's diversity index across productive rearrangements. TCRdb's version of the immuneACCESS table is confined to in-frame rearrangements and falls short of the full clone set. An unresolved V gene accounts for under half of the shortfall where checked; the remainder is of unknown origin. V, J and clone size were drawn from that table, and D and trimming were deduced from the DNA. The sample contains about 220,000 clones, over 80% of them found a single time. Clones ranked in the top ten supply roughly 2.6% of the sample.

The receptor was derived from a woman aged 25 to 39 with acute COVID-19. The source material was PBMCs or T cells enriched from blood (not recorded which).

The DNA sequence is TGTGCCAGCAGGTCGGCTCCCAGACCCCGGACAGTTAGCAATCAGCCCCAGCATTTT. Translation gives CASRSAPRPRTVSNQPQHF. The receptor chain draws on TRBV11-3 and TRBJ1-5, and possibly TRBD1, on 6 matching bases. The junction shows trimming of 6 bases on V and 0 bases on J, plus 24 bases between the germline ends. There are 19 amino acids in the CDR3, from cysteine to phenylalanine inclusive. The kept DNA is CDR3 alone, 57 bases in frame from the first base. From the germline V gene, CDR1 is SGHNT and CDR2 is YENEEA.